In its sample, the clone carrying this TCR beta chain was seen once. Its antigen is currently unknown. Method: immunoSEQ multiplex PCR; TCRdb's copy keeps in-frame clones and lacks some. The repertoire holds about 19,000 clones, with roughly 70% as singletons. This CDR3 is 16 amino acids long. Germline assignment: CDR1 MNHEY and CDR2 SMNVEV (reference sequence). Trimming left V 2 bases short and J 0 bases short, with 13 bases between. The entry originates in a study of OX40 agonist ivuxolimab in advanced cancers. About the study: Ivuxolimab doses were 0.01, 0.1, 0.3, 1.5, 3 or 10 mg/kg every 2 weeks. The study's findings and limits: Partial responders receiving 0.1-3.0 mg/kg showed among the lowest clonal expansion. More expanded clones were found, on average, in CD8+ than in CD4+ T cells. Dose levels from 0.1 to 3.0 mg/kg saw CD4+ and CD8+ blood T cells expand clonally by week 6.

This specimen consisted of CD4+ or CD8+ T cells sorted from blood, obtained in a trial of the OX40 agonist ivuxolimab. The clonotype originates from an adult with an advanced solid tumor such as melanoma, head and neck, liver or kidney cancer. The J gene is TRBJ1-1, the V gene TRBV27, with D possibly being TRBD1 (5 bases). As DNA, the CDR3 is TGTGCCAGCAGTTTAATTGGGCAGGGAGTGAACACTGAAGCTTTCTTT. Protein product: CASSLIGQGVNTEAFF.